These T cell receptor beta chains were read from a single sample in a study of shared clonotypes between healthy human individuals. Here immunoSEQ multiplex PCR was the method, and the copy in TCRdb shows in-frame clones only, minus some. The sample lists roughly 1,800,000 clones, less than 95% occurring once. The sequenced sample was naive CD8+ T cells sorted from blood. The receptor set was obtained from a man younger than 35 in good health. The CDR3 runs from the conserved cysteine through the conserved F or W. A D gene is named only where the DNA matches it firmly. The size entry is marked missing in some rows and otherwise reads once, few, many or a size class.

j_call,v_call,d_call,clone_size,cdr3_aa,cdr3_nt
TRBJ2-7,TRBV7-2,TRBD1,NA,CASSSHRDSYYEQYF,TGTGCCAGCAGTTCTCACCGGGACAGCTACTACGAGCAGTACTTC
TRBJ1-1,TRBV9,TRBD1,NA,CASRRGQGVMNTEAFF,TGTGCCAGCAGAAGGGGACAGGGGGTAATGAACACTGAAGCTTTCTTT
TRBJ2-7,TRBV5-4,TRBD2,once,CASSPLGTSDSYEQYF,TGTGCCAGCAGCCCACTTGGGACTAGCGACTCCTACGAGCAGTACTTC
TRBJ2-7,TRBV11-2,NA,NA,CASSLGDGSYEQYF,TGTGCCAGCAGCTTAGGGGACGGTTCCTACGAGCAGTACTTC
TRBJ2-2,TRBV6-1,NA,NA,CASSERGGATGELFF,TGTGCCAGCAGTGAACGTGGAGGAGCTACCGGGGAGCTGTTTTTT
TRBJ2-2,TRBV9,TRBD2,NA,CASSTPGLAGRELFF,TGTGCCAGCAGCACCCCGGGGCTAGCGGGACGGGAGCTGTTTTTT
TRBJ2-5,TRBV7-6,TRBD2,NA,CASSSQTSGEETQYF,TGTGCCAGCAGCTCTCAGACTAGCGGGGAGGAGACCCAGTACTTC
TRBJ2-4,TRBV7-2,TRBD1,NA,CASSLGPGQGADIQYF,TGTGCCAGCAGCTTAGGACCAGGACAGGGGGCGGACATTCAGTACTTC
TRBJ2-1,TRBV7-8,NA,NA,CASSLKWAPYNEQFF,TGTGCCAGCAGCTTAAAATGGGCCCCCTACAATGAGCAGTTCTTC
TRBJ2-5,TRBV5-8,TRBD1,NA,CASSLGQGQETQYF,TGTGCCAGCAGCTTGGGACAGGGACAAGAGACCCAGTACTTC
TRBJ1-2,TRBV7-9,NA,NA,CASSLGNSGYTF,TGTGCCAGCAGCTTAGGGAATTCGGGCTACACCTTC
TRBJ1-2,TRBV7-8,NA,many,CASSLRQRANYGYTF,TGTGCCAGCAGCTTAAGACAGAGAGCTAACTATGGCTACACCTTC
TRBJ2-7,TRBV7-9,TRBD1,NA,CASSSGTGTSEQYF,TGTGCCAGCAGCTCCGGGACAGGGACCTCCGAGCAGTACTTC
TRBJ2-1,TRBV12-5,NA,NA,CASGLFPGGRAIRYNEQFF,TGTGCTAGTGGTTTGTTCCCGGGGGGCAGGGCCATCAGGTACAATGAGCAGTTCTTC
TRBJ2-1,TRBV30,NA,NA,CAWSPAYNEQFF,TGTGCCTGGAGTCCAGCCTACAATGAGCAGTTCTTC
TRBJ2-3,TRBV4-3,NA,NA,CASSQDLQGTDTQYF,TGCGCCAGCAGCCAAGATTTGCAGGGCACAGATACGCAGTATTTT
TRBJ1-1,TRBV13,NA,NA,CASSDQGVKTEAFF,TGTGCCAGCAGCGACCAGGGAGTTAAAACTGAAGCTTTCTTT
TRBJ2-5,TRBV7-9,NA,NA,CASSLGGEETQYF,TGTGCCAGCAGCTTAGGCGGGGAGGAGACCCAGTACTTC
TRBJ1-3,TRBV9,NA,NA,CASSKDGYSGNTIYF,TGTGCCAGCAGCAAAGACGGGTACTCTGGAAACACCATATATTTT
TRBJ1-5,TRBV7-9,NA,NA,CASSLEGGGQQPQHF,TGTGCCAGCAGCTTAGAGGGAGGGGGTCAGCAGCCCCAGCATTTT
TRBJ2-7,TRBV6-5,NA,once,CASSPQQGHSYEQYF,TGTGCCAGCAGCCCCCAGCAGGGACACTCCTACGAGCAGTACTTC
TRBJ2-2,TRBV5-6,NA,NA,CASSLSADRGELFF,TGTGCCAGCAGCTTGTCGGCGGATAGAGGCGAGCTGTTTTTT
TRBJ2-1,TRBV9,TRBD2,NA,CASSDPRLAVSLNEQFF,TGTGCCAGCAGCGACCCACGACTAGCCGTGTCTCTCAATGAGCAGTTCTTC
TRBJ2-2,TRBV6-1,NA,NA,CASTPETRELFF,TGTGCCAGCACTCCAGAGACTCGGGAGCTGTTTTTT
TRBJ2-7,TRBV7-9,NA,NA,CASSLSGQEQYF,TGTGCCAGCAGCTTATCGGGCCAGGAGCAGTACTTC
TRBJ1-1,TRBV30,NA,NA,CAWSPTGVYTEAFF,TGTGCCTGGAGTCCTACAGGAGTCTACACTGAAGCTTTCTTT
TRBJ2-7,TRBV4-1,NA,NA,CASSYTDTSSYEQYF,TGCGCCAGCAGCTATACCGACACTAGCTCCTACGAGCAGTACTTC
TRBJ2-7,TRBV10-1,NA,once,CASIRQAGEQYF,TGCGCCAGCATCCGACAGGCCGGCGAGCAGTACTTC
TRBJ1-2,TRBV27,NA,NA,CASSLALEYGYTF,TGTGCCAGCAGCCTCGCCCTAGAATACGGCTACACCTTC
TRBJ2-3,TRBV4-2,TRBD2,NA,CASSQDPSGVRSSTDTQYF,TGTGCCAGCAGCCAAGATCCTAGCGGGGTCCGTTCTAGCACAGATACGCAGTATTTT
TRBJ1-3,TRBV11-2,NA,NA,CASQMPGSGNTIYF,TGTGCCTCGCAGATGCCTGGTTCTGGAAACACCATATATTTT
TRBJ1-5,TRBV11-2,NA,NA,CASSLRGDYSNQPQHF,TGTGCCAGCAGCTTACGAGGGGATTATAGCAATCAGCCCCAGCATTTT
TRBJ2-7,TRBV5-1,NA,NA,CASSLVGVGSYEQYF,TGCGCCAGCAGCTTGGTAGGGGTCGGCTCCTACGAGCAGTACTTC
TRBJ1-2,TRBV11-2,NA,NA,CASSLGASGYGYTF,TGTGCCAGCAGCCTCGGGGCTTCGGGCTATGGCTACACCTTC
TRBJ2-7,TRBV6-5,NA,NA,CASSYHRGSYEQYF,TGTGCCAGCAGTTACCACCGGGGGTCCTACGAGCAGTACTTC
TRBJ1-1,TRBV4-1,NA,NA,CASSGTANTEAFF,TGCGCCAGCTCAGGGACGGCGAACACTGAAGCTTTCTTT
TRBJ2-7,TRBV30,NA,NA,CAWSGVGGTYEQYF,TGTGCCTGGAGTGGGGTGGGGGGTACCTACGAGCAGTACTTC
TRBJ2-7,TRBV27,NA,NA,CASSPQDTSPYEQYF,TGTGCCAGCAGTCCACAGGACACTAGTCCCTACGAGCAGTACTTC
TRBJ2-2,TRBV6-1,NA,once,CASSDYGGELFF,TGTGCCAGCAGTGATTACGGCGGGGAGCTGTTTTTT
TRBJ1-2,TRBV7-9,NA,NA,CASSSDSGGLDYGYTF,TGTGCCAGCAGCTCCGATTCGGGGGGACTAGACTATGGCTACACCTTC
TRBJ2-7,TRBV4-3,NA,NA,CASSQGQAYEQYF,TGCGCCAGCAGCCAGGGACAAGCCTACGAGCAGTACTTC